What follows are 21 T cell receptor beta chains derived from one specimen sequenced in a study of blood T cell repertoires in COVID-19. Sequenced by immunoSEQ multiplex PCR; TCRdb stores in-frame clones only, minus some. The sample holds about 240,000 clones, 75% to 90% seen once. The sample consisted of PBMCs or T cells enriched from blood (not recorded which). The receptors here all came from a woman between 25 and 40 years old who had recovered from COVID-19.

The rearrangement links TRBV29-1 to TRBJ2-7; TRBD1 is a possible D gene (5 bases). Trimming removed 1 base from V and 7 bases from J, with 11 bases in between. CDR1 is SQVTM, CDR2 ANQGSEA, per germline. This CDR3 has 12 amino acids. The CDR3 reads CSVEGAGREQYF. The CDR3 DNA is TGCAGCGTTGAAGGGGCAGGGCGAGAGCAGTACTTC.

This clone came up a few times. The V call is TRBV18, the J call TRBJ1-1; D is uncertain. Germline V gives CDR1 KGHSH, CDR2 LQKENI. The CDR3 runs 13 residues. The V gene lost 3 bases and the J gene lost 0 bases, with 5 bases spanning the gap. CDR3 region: CASSPEMNTEAFF. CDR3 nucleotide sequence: TGTGCCAGCTCACCTGAGATGAACACTGAAGCTTTCTTT.

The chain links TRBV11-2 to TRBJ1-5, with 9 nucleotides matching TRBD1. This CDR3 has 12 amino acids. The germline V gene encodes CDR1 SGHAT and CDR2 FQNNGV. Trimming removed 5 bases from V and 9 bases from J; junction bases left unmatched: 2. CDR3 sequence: CASSPDRGPQHF. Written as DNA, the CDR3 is TGTGCCAGCAGCCCGGACAGGGGGCCCCAGCATTTT.

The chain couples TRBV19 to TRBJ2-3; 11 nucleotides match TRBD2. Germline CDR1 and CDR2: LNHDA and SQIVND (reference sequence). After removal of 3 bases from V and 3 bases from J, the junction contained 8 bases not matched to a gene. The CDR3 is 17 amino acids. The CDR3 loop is CASSMFTSGSLTDTQYF. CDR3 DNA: TGTGCCAGTAGTATGTTCACTAGCGGGAGTCTTACAGATACGCAGTATTTT.

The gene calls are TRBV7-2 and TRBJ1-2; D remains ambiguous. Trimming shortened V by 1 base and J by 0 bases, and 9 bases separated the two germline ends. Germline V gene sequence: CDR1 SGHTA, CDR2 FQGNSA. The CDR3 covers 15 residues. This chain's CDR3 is CASSLGGPTNYGYTF. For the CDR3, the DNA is TGTGCCAGCAGCTTAGGAGGTCCCACTAACTATGGCTACACCTTC. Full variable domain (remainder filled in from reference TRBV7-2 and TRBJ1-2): GAGVSQSPSNKVTEKGKDVELRCDPISGHTALYWYRQSLGQGLEFLIYFQGNSAPDKSGLPSDRFSAERTGGSVSTLTIQRTQQEDSAVYLCASSLGGPTNYGYTFGSGTRLTVV.

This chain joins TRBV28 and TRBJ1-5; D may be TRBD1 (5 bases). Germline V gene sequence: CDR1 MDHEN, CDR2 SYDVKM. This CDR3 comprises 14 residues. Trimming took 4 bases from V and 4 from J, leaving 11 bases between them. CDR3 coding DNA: TGTGCCAGCAGTTCCCAGGAGGGGAATCAGCCCCAGCATTTT. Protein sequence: CASSSQEGNQPQHF.

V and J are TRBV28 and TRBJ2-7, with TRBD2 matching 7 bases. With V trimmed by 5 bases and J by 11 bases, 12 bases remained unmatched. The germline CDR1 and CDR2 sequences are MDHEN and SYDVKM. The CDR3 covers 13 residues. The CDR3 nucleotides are TGTGCCAGCAGTGTCTCGAAAAGGGCGGGAGAGTACTTC. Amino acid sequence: CASSVSKRAGEYF.

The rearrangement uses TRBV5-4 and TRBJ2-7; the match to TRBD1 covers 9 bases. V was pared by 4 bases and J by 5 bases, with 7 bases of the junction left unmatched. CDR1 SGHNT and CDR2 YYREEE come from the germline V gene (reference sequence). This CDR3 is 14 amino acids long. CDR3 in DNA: TGTGCCAGCAGCAACGGGGACAGGGTAAACGAGCAGTACTTC. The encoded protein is CASSNGDRVNEQYF.

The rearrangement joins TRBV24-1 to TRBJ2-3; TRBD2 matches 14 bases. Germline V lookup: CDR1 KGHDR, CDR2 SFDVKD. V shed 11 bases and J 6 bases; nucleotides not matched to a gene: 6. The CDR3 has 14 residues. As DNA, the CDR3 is TGTGCCATCGGGACTAGCGGGAGTAGTGATACGCAGTATTTT. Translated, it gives CAIGTSGSSDTQYF.

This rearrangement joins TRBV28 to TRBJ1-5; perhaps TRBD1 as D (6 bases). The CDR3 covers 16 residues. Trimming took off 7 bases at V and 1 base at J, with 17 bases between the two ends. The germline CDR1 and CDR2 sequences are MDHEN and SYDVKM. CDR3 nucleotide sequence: TGTGCCAGCACAGCTACCGGGACACTAAGCAATCAGCCCCAGCATTTT. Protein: CASTATGTLSNQPQHF.

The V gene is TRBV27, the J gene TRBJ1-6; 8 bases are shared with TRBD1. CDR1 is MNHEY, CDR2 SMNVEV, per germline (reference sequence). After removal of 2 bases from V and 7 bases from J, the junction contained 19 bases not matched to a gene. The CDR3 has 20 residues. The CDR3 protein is CASSLNGVLLIGTGNSPLHF. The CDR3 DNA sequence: TGTGCCAGCAGTTTAAACGGTGTACTCTTAATCGGGACAGGCAATTCACCCCTCCACTTT.

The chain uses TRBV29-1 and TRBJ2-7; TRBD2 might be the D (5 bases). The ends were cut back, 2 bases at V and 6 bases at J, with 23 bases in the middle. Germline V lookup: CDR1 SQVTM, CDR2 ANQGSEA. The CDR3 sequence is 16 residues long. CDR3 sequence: CSVERIGNQLLGEQYF. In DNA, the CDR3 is TGCAGCGTTGAAAGGATCGGGAACCAACTCCTGGGCGAGCAGTACTTC.

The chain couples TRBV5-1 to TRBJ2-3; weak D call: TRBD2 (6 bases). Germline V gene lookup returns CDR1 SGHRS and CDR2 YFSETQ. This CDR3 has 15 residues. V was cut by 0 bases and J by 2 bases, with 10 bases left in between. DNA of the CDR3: TGCGCCAGCAGCTTGGAAGGAGGGCCCACAGATACGCAGTATTTT. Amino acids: CASSLEGGPTDTQYF. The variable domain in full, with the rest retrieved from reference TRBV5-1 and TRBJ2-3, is KAGVTQTPRYLIKTRGQQVTLSCSPISGHRSVSWYQQTPGQGLQFLFEYFSETQRNKGNFPGRFSGRQFSNSRSEMNVSTLELGDSALYLCASSLEGGPTDTQYFGPGTRLTVL.

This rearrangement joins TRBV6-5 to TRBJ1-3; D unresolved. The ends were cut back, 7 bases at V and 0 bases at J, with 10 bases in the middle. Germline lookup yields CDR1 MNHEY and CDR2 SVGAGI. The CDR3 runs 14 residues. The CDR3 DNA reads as TGTGCCAGCATTTTAGACAACTCTGGAAACACCATATATTTT. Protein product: CASILDNSGNTIYF.

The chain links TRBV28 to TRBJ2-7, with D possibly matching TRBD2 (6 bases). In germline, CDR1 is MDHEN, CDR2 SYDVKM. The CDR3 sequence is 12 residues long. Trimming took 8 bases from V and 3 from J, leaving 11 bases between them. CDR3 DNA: TGTGCCAGCGGAGGGACCTTCTACGAGCAGTACTTC. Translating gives CASGGTFYEQYF.

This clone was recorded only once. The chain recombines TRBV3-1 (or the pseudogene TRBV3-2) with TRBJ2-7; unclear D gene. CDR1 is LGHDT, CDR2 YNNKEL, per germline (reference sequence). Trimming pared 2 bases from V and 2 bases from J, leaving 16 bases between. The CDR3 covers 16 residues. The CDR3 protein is CASSQFSFQFAYEQYF. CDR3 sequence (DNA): TGTGCCAGCAGCCAATTTAGCTTCCAGTTCGCCTACGAGCAGTACTTC.

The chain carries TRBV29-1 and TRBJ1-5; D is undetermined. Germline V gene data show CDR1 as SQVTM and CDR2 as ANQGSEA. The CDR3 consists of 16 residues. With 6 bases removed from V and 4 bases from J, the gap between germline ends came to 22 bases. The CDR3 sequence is CSVSDSSGNKNQPQHF. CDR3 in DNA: TGCAGCGTGTCGGATTCGTCCGGGAATAAGAATCAGCCCCAGCATTTT.

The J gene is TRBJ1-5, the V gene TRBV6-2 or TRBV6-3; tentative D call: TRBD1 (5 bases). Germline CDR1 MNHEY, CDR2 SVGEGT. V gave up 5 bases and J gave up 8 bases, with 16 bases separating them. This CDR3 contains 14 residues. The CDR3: CASSRPPREEPQHF. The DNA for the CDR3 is TGTGCCAGCAGTCGTCCGCCCAGGGAGGAGCCCCAGCATTTT.

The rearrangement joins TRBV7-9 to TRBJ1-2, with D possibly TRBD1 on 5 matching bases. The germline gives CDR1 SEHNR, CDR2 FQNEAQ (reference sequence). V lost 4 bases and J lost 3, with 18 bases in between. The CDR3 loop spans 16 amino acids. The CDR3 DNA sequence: TGTGCCAGCAGCTCCGCTCCAGGGCGCGGGGACTATGGCTACACCTTC. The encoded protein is CASSSAPGRGDYGYTF. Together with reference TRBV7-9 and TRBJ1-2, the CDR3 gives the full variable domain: DTGVSQNPRHKITKRGQNVTFRCDPISEHNRLYWYRQTLGQGPEFLTYFQNEAQLEKSRLLSDRFSAERPKGSFSTLEIQRTEQGDSAMYLCASSSAPGRGDYGYTFGSGTRLTVV.

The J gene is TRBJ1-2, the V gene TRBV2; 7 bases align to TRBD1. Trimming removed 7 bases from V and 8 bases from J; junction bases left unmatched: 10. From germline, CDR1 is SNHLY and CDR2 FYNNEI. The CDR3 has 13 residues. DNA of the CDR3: TGTGCCAGCACCTTAGACAGGGCTGTCGGCTACACCTTC. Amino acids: CASTLDRAVGYTF.

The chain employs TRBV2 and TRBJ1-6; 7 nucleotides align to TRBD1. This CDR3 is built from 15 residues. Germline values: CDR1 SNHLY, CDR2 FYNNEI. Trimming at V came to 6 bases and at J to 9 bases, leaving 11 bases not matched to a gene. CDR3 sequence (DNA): TGTGCCAGCAGCGCAGACAGGGCCGAGGGTTCACCCCTCCACTTT. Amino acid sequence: CASSADRAEGSPLHF.